Following are 28 T cell receptor beta chains from one sample sequenced in a study of early T cells in non-severe SARS-CoV-2 infection. TCRdb reanalysed the 5' RACE reads using MiXCR and keeps one entry per CDR3 protein. The repertoire has some 57,000 distinct CDR3 sequences, about 13% of them found once; the top ten carry roughly 9.1%. Input material: whole blood. The receptors shown here come from an adult who was a healthcare worker with PCR-confirmed SARS-CoV-2 infection or an uninfected control (not recorded which).

The chain carries TRBV12-3 or TRBV12-4 and TRBJ2-5, with D possibly being TRBD2 (6 bases). V lost 3 bases, J lost 0 bases, and 8 bases lay in between. The CDR3 runs 14 residues. The CDR3 spells CASSFTGDQETQYF. The DNA of the CDR3 is TGTGCCAGCAGTTTCACGGGAGACCAAGAGACCCAGTACTTC.

This clonotype was picked up many times. The genes are TRBV18 and TRBJ2-7; TRBD1 agrees at 9 bases. The CDR3 spans 14 residues. V dropped 6 bases and J dropped 6; count of bases not matched to a gene: 9. Germline CDR1 reads KGHSH; CDR2 reads LQKENI. The CDR3 spells CASSLQGAQGEQYF. Written as DNA, the CDR3 is TGTGCCAGCTCGTTACAGGGGGCGCAAGGCGAGCAGTACTTC.

This clonotype was seen many times. J is TRBJ1-1 and V is TRBV7-9; TRBD1 agrees at 9 bases. The CDR3 runs 14 residues. V lost 4 bases to trimming and J lost 4 bases; unmatched junction nucleotides: 4. Germline V lookup: CDR1 SEHNR, CDR2 FQNEAQ (reference sequence). As DNA, the CDR3 is TGTGCCAGCAGCTATACAGGGGGCCTCACTGAAGCTTTCTTT. Protein: CASSYTGGLTEAFF.

J is TRBJ1-1 and V is TRBV25-1; no reliable D call. V lost 7 bases to trimming and J lost 2 bases, with 11 bases between them. The CDR3 sequence is 13 residues long. CDR1 is MGHDK, CDR2 SYGVNS, per germline. Here the CDR3 DNA reads TGTGCCAGCACCGAGGGCAGCAACACTGAAGCTTTCTTT. It is translated as CASTEGSNTEAFF.

This clonotype was counted many times. This chain joins TRBV20-1 and TRBJ2-7, with TRBD2 matching over 8 bases. This CDR3 region has 15 residues. CDR1 and CDR2 from the germline V gene are DFQATT and SNEGSKA (reference sequence). With 4 bases clipped from V and 1 base from J, the junction kept 9 bases outside the gene matches. CDR3 protein: CSATAWLAGSYEQYF. The CDR3 bases are TGCAGTGCTACCGCGTGGCTAGCGGGTTCCTACGAGCAGTACTTC.

This clonotype was counted ten times or more. The chain links TRBV5-5 to TRBJ1-1; D uncertain. This CDR3 has 12 residues. Germline-derived CDR1 and CDR2 are SGHKS and YYEKEE (reference sequence). V lost 2 bases to trimming and J lost 5 bases, with 7 bases between them. The CDR3 DNA is TGTGCCAGCAGCTTCTCATTGACTGAAGCTTTCTTT. Translation gives CASSFSLTEAFF.

This clonotype showed up just a few times. V gene TRBV6-1 combines with J gene TRBJ2-5, with 7 bases that match TRBD1. The germline gives CDR1 MNHNS, CDR2 SASEGT. Trimming removed 5 bases from V and 2 bases from J; junction bases left unmatched: 5. The CDR3 length is 14 residues. CDR3 region: CASSRQGEQETQYF. As DNA, the CDR3 is TGTGCCAGCAGTAGACAGGGAGAACAAGAGACCCAGTACTTC.

This clonotype showed up just a few times. The J gene is TRBJ2-1, the V gene TRBV11-2; D possibly corresponds to TRBD2 (5 bases). The CDR3 has 14 residues. Trimming cost V 2 bases and J 10 bases, with 15 bases left between them. From germline, CDR1 is SGHAT and CDR2 FQNNGV. The CDR3 here is CASSLLAARGEQFF. The CDR3 DNA reads as TGTGCCAGCAGCTTACTAGCCGCCCGAGGGGAGCAGTTCTTC.

This clonotype was counted many times. The rearrangement links TRBV25-1 to TRBJ1-2; maybe TRBD1 (6 bases). The CDR3 runs 14 residues. Germline V gene sequence: CDR1 MGHDK, CDR2 SYGVNS. Trimming took 3 bases from V and 11 from J, leaving 19 bases between them. This chain's CDR3 is CASSEWGQRGMYTF. DNA of the CDR3: TGTGCCAGCAGTGAGTGGGGGCAGCGCGGAATGTACACCTTC.

This clonotype has at least ten counts. The J gene is TRBJ1-1, the V gene TRBV7-2; D may be TRBD1 (5 bases). CDR3 length: 12 residues. Germline V lookup: CDR1 SGHTA, CDR2 FQGNSA. Trimming removed 1 base from V and 7 bases from J, with 7 bases in between. CDR3 sequence (DNA): TGTGCCAGCAGCTTAGGGGGGGTTGAAGCTTTCTTT. Amino acids: CASSLGGVEAFF.

The count of this clonotype is one. This sequence joins TRBV20-1 and TRBJ2-7; no firm D call. Germline V gene sequence: CDR1 DFQATT, CDR2 SNEGSKA (reference sequence). V lost 3 bases to trimming and J lost 0 bases, with 9 bases between them. The CDR3 covers 13 residues. CDR3 loop: CSASLGNSYEQYF. The DNA for the CDR3 is TGCAGTGCTAGTTTGGGTAACTCCTACGAGCAGTACTTC.

This clonotype was counted only a few times. This rearrangement joins TRBV18 to TRBJ2-2, with D hard to call. Trimming removed 2 bases at V and 1 base at J, with 5 bases between. The length of the CDR3 is 14 residues. Per germline, CDR1 KGHSH and CDR2 LQKENI. CDR3: CASSPNGNTGELFF. CDR3 bases: TGTGCCAGCTCACCAAATGGGAACACCGGGGAGCTGTTTTTT.

This clonotype was seen many times. The chain carries TRBV18 and TRBJ2-2; 7 bases align to TRBD1. The CDR3 contains 17 residues. Germline CDR1 KGHSH, CDR2 LQKENI. The ends lost 2 bases at V and 2 bases at J; junction bases unmatched: 8. The CDR3 sequence is CASSPFKGTVNTGELFF. CDR3 sequence (DNA): TGTGCCAGCTCACCATTCAAAGGGACAGTTAACACCGGGGAGCTGTTTTTT.

V usage is TRBV3-1 and J usage is TRBJ2-7; no clear D. This CDR3 contains 13 residues. Germline assignment: CDR1 LGHDT and CDR2 YNNKEL (reference sequence). V was trimmed by 1 base and J by 5 bases, leaving 9 bases between them. CDR3 bases: TGTGCCAGCAGCCAAGTTGTGTGGCACGAGCAGTACTTC. This encodes CASSQVVWHEQYF.

This clonotype occurred many times. The V call is TRBV6-6, the J call TRBJ2-7, with TRBD2 identical over 7 bases. CDR3 length equals 13 residues. The J segment lost 4 bases and the V segment lost 2 bases, leaving 2 bases of the junction unmatched. Germline CDR1 MNHNY, CDR2 SVGAGI (reference sequence). For the CDR3, the DNA is TGTGCCAGCAGTTACCCTAGCGGATACGAGCAGTACTTC. It encodes CASSYPSGYEQYF.

This clonotype has a count of ten or more. V is TRBV20-1 and J is TRBJ2-1, with D tentatively TRBD1 or TRBD2 (5 bases each). The CDR3 is 13 residues long. Trimming cost V 5 bases and J 7 bases, with 15 bases left between them. Per germline, CDR1 DFQATT and CDR2 SNEGSKA (reference sequence). The CDR3: CSAPMGRENEQFF. DNA of the CDR3: TGCAGTGCTCCGATGGGCAGGGAGAATGAGCAGTTCTTC.

This clonotype was observed a few times. The chain links TRBV10-3 to TRBJ2-1; 7 bases line up with TRBD2. This CDR3 region has 14 residues. V lost 11 bases to trimming and J lost 2 bases; unmatched junction nucleotides: 9. Germline V gene lookup returns CDR1 ENHRY and CDR2 SYGVKD. CDR3 loop: CAHWDGTTYNEQFF. The DNA for the CDR3 is TGTGCCCACTGGGACGGGACTACCTACAATGAGCAGTTCTTC.

This clonotype was detected ten times or more. CDR3 nucleotides: TGTGCCAGCAGCTCGGGAGCGGACACCGGGGAGCTGTTTTTT. Translating gives CASSSGADTGELFF. The rearrangement uses TRBV7-2 and TRBJ2-2, with a weak D call TRBD2 (6 bases). Trimming took 4 bases from V and 3 from J, leaving 9 bases between them. This CDR3 is 14 amino acids long. CDR1 and CDR2 from the germline V gene are SGHTA and FQGNSA.

This clonotype was observed a few times. The V call is TRBV29-1, the J call TRBJ2-2; maybe TRBD2 (5 bases). Germline values: CDR1 SQVTM, CDR2 ANQGSEA. V lost 4 bases, J lost 10 bases, and 19 bases lay in between. The CDR3 extends over 14 amino acids. DNA of the CDR3: TGCAGCGTTGGGCCAACAGCGGAGGTAGAGGAGCTGTTTTTT. Protein product: CSVGPTAEVEELFF.

This chain uses TRBV29-1 with TRBJ2-1; no clear D gene. Between the trimmed V and J ends, which lost 4 bases and 8 bases, there was a span of 9 bases. Germline CDR1 and CDR2: SQVTM and ANQGSEA. This CDR3 is 11 amino acids long. The CDR3 nucleotides read TGCAGCGTTGGAACGCGCGATGAGCAGTTCTTC. Encoded protein: CSVGTRDEQFF.

The chain links TRBV12-3 or TRBV12-4 to TRBJ2-5; 7 bases are shared with TRBD1. The CDR3 is made up of 13 amino acids. V shed 7 bases, J shed 5 bases, and the junction held 7 bases outside the gene matches. In nucleotides, the CDR3 is TGTGCCAGCACCTCCACAGGGGAGGAGACCCAGTACTTC. It yields the protein CASTSTGEETQYF.

This clonotype was seen more than once but under ten times. CDR3 DNA: TGCAGTGCTAGATCAGGGAACACTGAAGCTTTCTTT. Amino acid sequence: CSARSGNTEAFF. The chain recombines TRBV20-1 with TRBJ1-1; D unresolved. CDR1 DFQATT and CDR2 SNEGSKA come from the germline V gene (reference sequence). This CDR3 is built from 12 residues. V lost 2 bases and J 1 base, leaving 5 bases between the germline ends.

The chain links TRBV7-9 to TRBJ2-3; TRBD2 agrees at 7 bases. J was trimmed by 6 bases and V by 8 bases; bases with no gene match: 11. This CDR3 spans 14 amino acids. Germline loops: CDR1 SEHNR, CDR2 FQNEAQ (reference sequence). Written as DNA, the CDR3 is TGTGCCAGCGGGCTGTCCGCGGGAGCTGATACGCAGTATTTT. It encodes CASGLSAGADTQYF.

This clonotype has a handful of counts. This chain joins TRBV5-1 and TRBJ2-1; 9 bases match TRBD2. Unmatched junction bases numbered 4, after V lost 1 base and J lost 8 bases. The germline gives CDR1 SGHRS, CDR2 YFSETQ. This CDR3 contains 14 residues. CDR3 sequence reads: CASSLTGLADEQFF. CDR3 nucleotides: TGCGCCAGCAGCTTGACGGGACTAGCCGATGAGCAGTTCTTC.

Only a few counts were recorded for this clonotype. V usage is TRBV2 and J usage is TRBJ1-1; D perhaps matches TRBD1 (5 bases). The germline CDR1 and CDR2 sequences are SNHLY and FYNNEI. V was shortened by 10 bases and J by 6 bases, with 12 bases between the two germline ends. This CDR3 has 11 residues. The CDR3 protein is CAILRGSEAFF. The DNA of the CDR3 is TGTGCCATCCTCCGGGGCTCTGAAGCTTTCTTT.

This clonotype was found many times. J is TRBJ2-7 and V is TRBV5-1; 7 bases match TRBD1. The V segment lost 0 bases and the J segment 6 bases; nucleotides outside the gene matches: 6. Germline assignment: CDR1 SGHRS and CDR2 YFSETQ. The CDR3 covers 14 residues. CDR3 in amino acids: CASSLGISGGEQYF. DNA of the CDR3: TGCGCCAGCAGCTTGGGGATTTCAGGGGGCGAGCAGTACTTC. Full variable domain (rest looked up from reference TRBV5-1 and TRBJ2-7): KAGVTQTPRYLIKTRGQQVTLSCSPISGHRSVSWYQQTPGQGLQFLFEYFSETQRNKGNFPGRFSGRQFSNSRSEMNVSTLELGDSALYLCASSLGISGGEQYFGPGTRLTVT.

At least ten counts were recorded for this clonotype. The V gene is TRBV19, the J gene TRBJ1-2, with TRBD1 as a possible D gene (6 bases). Germline CDR1 reads LNHDA; CDR2 reads SQIVND (reference sequence). Deletions cut 2 bases from V and 8 bases from J, with 15 bases between. The CDR3 is 14 residues long. The CDR3 region is CASSILQGGRGYTF. CDR3 bases: TGTGCCAGTAGTATACTACAGGGTGGGCGCGGCTACACCTTC. The complete variable domain, with remaining parts taken from reference TRBV19 and TRBJ1-2, reads DGGITQSPKYLFRKEGQNVTLSCEQNLNHDAMYWYRQDPGQGLRLIYYSQIVNDFQKGDIAEGYSVSREKKESFPLTVTSAQKNPTAFYLCASSILQGGRGYTFGSGTRLTVV.

This clonotype was seen a handful of times. V gene TRBV2 combines with J gene TRBJ1-4; unclear D gene. Trimming pared 8 bases from V and 8 bases from J, leaving 21 bases between. The CDR3 covers 15 residues. Germline-derived CDR1 and CDR2 are SNHLY and FYNNEI. CDR3 in DNA: TGTGCCAGCGTCTTCCCCGCGGGGTTTGGAGAAAAACTGTTTTTT. Translation gives CASVFPAGFGEKLFF.